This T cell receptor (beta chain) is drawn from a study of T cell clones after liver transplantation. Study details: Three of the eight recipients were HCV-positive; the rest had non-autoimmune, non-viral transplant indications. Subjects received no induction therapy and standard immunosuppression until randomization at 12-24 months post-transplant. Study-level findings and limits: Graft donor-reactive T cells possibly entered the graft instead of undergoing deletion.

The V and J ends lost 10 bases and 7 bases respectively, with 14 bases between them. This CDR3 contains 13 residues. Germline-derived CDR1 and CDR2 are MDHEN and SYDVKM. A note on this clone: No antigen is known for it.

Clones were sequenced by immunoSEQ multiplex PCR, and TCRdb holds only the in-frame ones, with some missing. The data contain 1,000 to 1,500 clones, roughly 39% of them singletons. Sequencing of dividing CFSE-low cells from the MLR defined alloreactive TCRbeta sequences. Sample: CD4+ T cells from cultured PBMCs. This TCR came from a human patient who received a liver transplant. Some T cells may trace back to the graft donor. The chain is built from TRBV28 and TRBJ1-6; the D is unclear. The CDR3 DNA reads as TGTGCCACCTTACCACCGGGGAATTCACCCCTCCACTTT. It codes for CATLPPGNSPLHF.